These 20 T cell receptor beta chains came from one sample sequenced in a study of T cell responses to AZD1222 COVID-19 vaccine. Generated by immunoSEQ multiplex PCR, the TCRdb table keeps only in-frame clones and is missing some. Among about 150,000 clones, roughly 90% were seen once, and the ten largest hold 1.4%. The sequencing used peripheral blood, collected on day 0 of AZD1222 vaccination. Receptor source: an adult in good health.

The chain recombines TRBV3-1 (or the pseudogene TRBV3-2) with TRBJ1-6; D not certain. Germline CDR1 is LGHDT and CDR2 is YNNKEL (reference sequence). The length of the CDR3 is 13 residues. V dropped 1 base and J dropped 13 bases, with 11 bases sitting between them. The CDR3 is CASSQGLLFPLHF. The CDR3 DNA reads TGTGCCAGCAGCCAAGGGCTCCTTTTCCCCCTCCACTTT.

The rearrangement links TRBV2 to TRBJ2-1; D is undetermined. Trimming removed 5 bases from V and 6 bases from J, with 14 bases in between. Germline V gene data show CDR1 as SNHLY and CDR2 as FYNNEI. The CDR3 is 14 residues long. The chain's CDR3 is CASSPRGGLNEQFF. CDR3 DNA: TGTGCCAGCAGTCCCAGAGGCGGCCTCAATGAGCAGTTCTTC.

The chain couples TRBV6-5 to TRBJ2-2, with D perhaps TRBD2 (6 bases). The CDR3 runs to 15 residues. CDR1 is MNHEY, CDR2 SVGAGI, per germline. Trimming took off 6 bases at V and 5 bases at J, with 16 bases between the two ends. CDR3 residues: CASRGRGPTTGELFF. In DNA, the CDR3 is TGTGCCAGCAGGGGGCGGGGACCTACTACCGGGGAGCTGTTTTTT.

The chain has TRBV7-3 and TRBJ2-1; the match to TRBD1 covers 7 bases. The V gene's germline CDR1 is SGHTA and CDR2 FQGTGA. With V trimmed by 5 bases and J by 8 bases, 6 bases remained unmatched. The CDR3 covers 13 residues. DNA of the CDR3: TGTGCCAGCAGCGCCACAGGGGTGGATGAGCAGTTCTTC. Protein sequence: CASSATGVDEQFF.

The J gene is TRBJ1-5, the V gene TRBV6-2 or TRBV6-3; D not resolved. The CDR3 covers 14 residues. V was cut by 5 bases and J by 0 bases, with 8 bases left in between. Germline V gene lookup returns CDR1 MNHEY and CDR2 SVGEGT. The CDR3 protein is CASSQSSSNQPQHF. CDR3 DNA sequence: TGTGCCAGCAGTCAATCCAGTAGCAATCAGCCCCAGCATTTT.

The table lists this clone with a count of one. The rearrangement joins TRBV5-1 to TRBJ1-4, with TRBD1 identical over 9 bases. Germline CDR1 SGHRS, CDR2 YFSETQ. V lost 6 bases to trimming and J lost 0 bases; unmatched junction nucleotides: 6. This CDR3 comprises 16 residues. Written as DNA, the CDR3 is TGCGCCAGCAAGTTGGACAGGGGTGCAACTAATGAAAAACTGTTTTTT. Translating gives CASKLDRGATNEKLFF.

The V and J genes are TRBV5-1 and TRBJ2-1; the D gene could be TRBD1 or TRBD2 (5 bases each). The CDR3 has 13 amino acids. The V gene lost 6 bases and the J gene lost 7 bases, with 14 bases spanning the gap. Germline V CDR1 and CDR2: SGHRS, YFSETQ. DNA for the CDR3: TGCGCCAGCAATTTTTTGGGGGAAAATGAGCAGTTCTTC. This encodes CASNFLGENEQFF.

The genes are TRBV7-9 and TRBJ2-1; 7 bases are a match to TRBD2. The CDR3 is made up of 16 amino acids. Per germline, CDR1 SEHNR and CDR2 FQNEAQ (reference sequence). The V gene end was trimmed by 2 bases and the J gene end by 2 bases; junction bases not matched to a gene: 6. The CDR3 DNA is TGTGCCAGCAGCTTAAGGTCTAGCGGTACCTACAATGAGCAGTTCTTC. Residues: CASSLRSSGTYNEQFF.

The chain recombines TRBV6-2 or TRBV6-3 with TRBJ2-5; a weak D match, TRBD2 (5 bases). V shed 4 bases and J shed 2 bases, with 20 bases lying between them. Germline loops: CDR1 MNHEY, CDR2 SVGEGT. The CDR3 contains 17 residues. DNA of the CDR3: TGTGCCAGCAGTTGGCGGAGCGGTGAGACTCTACAAGAGACCCAGTACTTC. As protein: CASSWRSGETLQETQYF.

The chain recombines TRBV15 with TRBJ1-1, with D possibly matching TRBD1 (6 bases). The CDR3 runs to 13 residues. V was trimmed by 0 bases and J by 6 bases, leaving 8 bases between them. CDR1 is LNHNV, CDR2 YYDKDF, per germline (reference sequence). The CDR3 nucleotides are TGTGCCACCAGCAGAGATAGGGGGGCTGAAGCTTTCTTT. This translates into CATSRDRGAEAFF.

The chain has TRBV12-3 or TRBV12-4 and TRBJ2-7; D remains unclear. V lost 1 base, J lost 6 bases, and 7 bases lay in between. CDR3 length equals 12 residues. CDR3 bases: TGTGCCAGCAGTTTAGAGGTTGGCGAGCAGTACTTC. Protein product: CASSLEVGEQYF.

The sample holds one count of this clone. In DNA, the CDR3 is TGTGCCAGCAGTTTGGACCTAGGACAGGGGGCCCACGAGCAGTACTTC. It encodes CASSLDLGQGAHEQYF. The V call is TRBV27, the J call TRBJ2-7, with TRBD1 identical over 11 bases. Germline CDR1 is MNHEY and CDR2 is SMNVEV (reference sequence). The trim removed 3 bases at V and 5 bases at J, leaving 9 bases unmatched. The CDR3 has 16 residues.

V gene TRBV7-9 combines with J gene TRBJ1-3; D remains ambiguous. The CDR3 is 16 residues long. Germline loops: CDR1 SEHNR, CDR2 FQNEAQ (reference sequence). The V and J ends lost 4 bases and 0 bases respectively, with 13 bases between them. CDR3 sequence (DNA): TGTGCCAGCAGCTCTCCTAGGTTCCTCTCTGGAAACACCATATATTTT. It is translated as CASSSPRFLSGNTIYF.

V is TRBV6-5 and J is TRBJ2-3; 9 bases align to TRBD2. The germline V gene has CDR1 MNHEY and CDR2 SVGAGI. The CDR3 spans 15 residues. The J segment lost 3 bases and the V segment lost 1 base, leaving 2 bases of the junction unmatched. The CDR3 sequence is CASSYLAGVTDTQYF. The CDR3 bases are TGTGCCAGCAGTTACTTAGCGGGAGTGACAGATACGCAGTATTTT.

In DNA, the CDR3 is TGTGCCAGCAGGGACAGGGGAACGGATAATGAAAAACTGTTTTTT. This codes for CASRDRGTDNEKLFF. The chain is built from TRBV28 and TRBJ1-4, with 9 bases lining up with TRBD1. V was pared by 6 bases and J by 4 bases, with 6 bases of the junction left unmatched. The CDR3 totals 15 residues. Germline V gene lookup returns CDR1 MDHEN and CDR2 SYDVKM.

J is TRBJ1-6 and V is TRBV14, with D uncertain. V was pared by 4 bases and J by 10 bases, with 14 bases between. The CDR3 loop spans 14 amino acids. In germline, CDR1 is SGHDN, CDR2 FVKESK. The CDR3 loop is CASSPPGKVSPLHF. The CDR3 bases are TGTGCCAGCAGCCCCCCGGGGAAGGTCTCACCCCTCCACTTT.

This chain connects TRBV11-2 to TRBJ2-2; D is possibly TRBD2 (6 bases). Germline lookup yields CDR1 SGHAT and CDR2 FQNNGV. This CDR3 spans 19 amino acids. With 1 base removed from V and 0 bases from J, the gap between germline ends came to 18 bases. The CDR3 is CASSLAVLSSGSNTGELFF. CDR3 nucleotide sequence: TGTGCCAGCAGCTTAGCAGTATTGAGTAGCGGCTCGAACACCGGGGAGCTGTTTTTT.

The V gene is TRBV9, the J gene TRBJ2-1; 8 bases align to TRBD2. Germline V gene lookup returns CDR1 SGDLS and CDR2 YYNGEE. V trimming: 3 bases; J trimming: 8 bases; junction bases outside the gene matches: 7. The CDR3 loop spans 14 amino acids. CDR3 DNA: TGTGCCAGCAGCGGCGGGGGGAGGATAGATGAGCAGTTCTTC. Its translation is CASSGGGRIDEQFF.

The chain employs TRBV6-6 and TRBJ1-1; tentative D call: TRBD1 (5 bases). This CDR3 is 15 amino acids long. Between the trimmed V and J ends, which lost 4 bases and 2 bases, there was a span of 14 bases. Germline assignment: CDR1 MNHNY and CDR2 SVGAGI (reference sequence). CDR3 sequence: CASSLLGTDNTEAFF. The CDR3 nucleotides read TGTGCCAGCAGTTTACTGGGGACGGATAACACTGAAGCTTTCTTT.

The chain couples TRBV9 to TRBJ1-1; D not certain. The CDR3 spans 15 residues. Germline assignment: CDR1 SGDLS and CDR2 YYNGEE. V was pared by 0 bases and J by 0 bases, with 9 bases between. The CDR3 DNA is TGTGCCAGCAGCGTAGGATGGGGAGTGAACACTGAAGCTTTCTTT. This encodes CASSVGWGVNTEAFF. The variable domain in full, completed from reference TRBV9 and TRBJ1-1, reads DSGVTQTPKHLITATGQRVTLRCSPRSGDLSVYWYQQSLDQGLQFLIQYYNGEERAKGNILERFSAQQFPDLHSELNLSSLELGDSALYFCASSVGWGVNTEAFFGQGTRLTVV.